This T cell receptor (beta chain) was profiled in a study of brain T cells in children with intractable seizures. The study's findings and limits: Patients' HCMV serostatus was unknown; virus specificity rests on CDR3 similarity alone. Pre-surgery blood may have been undersampled, hiding some clones.

Germline CDR1 and CDR2: ENHRY and SYGVKD. Trimming cost V 4 bases and J 8 bases; bases outside gene matches: 14. The CDR3 length is 16 residues. Regarding this clone: Its specificity is unknown.

The time point denotes: blood from clinic visit 5 months post-surgery; TSC patient then seizure free. Only cases whose brain tissue showed the highest T cell transcript signatures were sequenced. Pre-surgery treatment included at least one anti-epileptic drug. TCRdb's copy holds only in-frame clones and misses some; the assay was immunoSEQ multiplex PCR. The sample records 300,000 to 400,000 clones, roughly 92% being singletons. The sequence derives from a boy younger than two with tuberous sclerosis and intractable seizures. The chain recombines TRBV10-3 with TRBJ1-2, with TRBD1 matching 9 bases. The sequenced sample was peripheral blood, obtained more than 4 months after surgery. The CDR3 sequence: CAISALQGAPPRGYTF. CDR3 coding DNA: TGTGCCATCAGTGCTTTACAGGGGGCGCCTCCTAGGGGCTACACCTTC.